This T cell receptor (beta chain) stems from a study of blood T cell repertoires in COVID-19. Study-level information: Italy, Spain and the United States were the sources of the convalescent and acute COVID-19 samples. Sources were T cells, B-cell-depleted T cells, or PBMCs; the material itself was cDNA or gDNA.

In germline, CDR1 is SEHNR, CDR2 FQNEAQ (reference sequence). V was shortened by 5 bases and J by 5 bases, with 16 bases between the two germline ends. The CDR3 runs 15 residues. This clone was seen only a few times. Sequenced by immunoSEQ multiplex PCR; TCRdb stores in-frame clones only, minus some. The data show about 180,000 clones, approximately 80% seen once. This receptor was obtained from a human donor in a cohort sampled during active COVID-19. Material for sequencing was peripheral blood. The rearrangement links TRBV7-9 to TRBJ1-5; tentative D call: TRBD1 (6 bases). CDR3 in amino acids: CASSPGIGGHQPQHF. The CDR3 coding sequence is TGTGCCAGCAGCCCAGGGATCGGGGGGCATCAGCCCCAGCATTTT.